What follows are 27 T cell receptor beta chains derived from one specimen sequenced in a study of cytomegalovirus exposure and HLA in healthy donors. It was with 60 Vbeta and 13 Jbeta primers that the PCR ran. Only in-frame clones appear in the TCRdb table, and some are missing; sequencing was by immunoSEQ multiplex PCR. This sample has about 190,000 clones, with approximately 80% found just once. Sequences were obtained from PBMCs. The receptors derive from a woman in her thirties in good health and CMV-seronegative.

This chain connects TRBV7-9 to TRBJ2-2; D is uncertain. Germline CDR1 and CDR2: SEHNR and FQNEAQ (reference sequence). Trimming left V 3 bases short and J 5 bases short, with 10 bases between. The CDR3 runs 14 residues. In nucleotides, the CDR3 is TGTGCCAGCAGCTTTGGAGAGGTTACCGGGGAGCTGTTTTTT. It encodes CASSFGEVTGELFF. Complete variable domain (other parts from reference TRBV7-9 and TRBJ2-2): DTGVSQNPRHKITKRGQNVTFRCDPISEHNRLYWYRQTLGQGPEFLTYFQNEAQLEKSRLLSDRFSAERPKGSFSTLEIQRTEQGDSAMYLCASSFGEVTGELFFGEGSRLTVL.

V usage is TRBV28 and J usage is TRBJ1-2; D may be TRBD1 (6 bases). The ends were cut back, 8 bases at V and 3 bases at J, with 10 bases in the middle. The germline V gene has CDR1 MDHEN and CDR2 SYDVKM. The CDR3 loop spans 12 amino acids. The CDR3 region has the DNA TGTGCCAGCCAGAACAGGGACTATGGCTACACCTTC. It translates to CASQNRDYGYTF.

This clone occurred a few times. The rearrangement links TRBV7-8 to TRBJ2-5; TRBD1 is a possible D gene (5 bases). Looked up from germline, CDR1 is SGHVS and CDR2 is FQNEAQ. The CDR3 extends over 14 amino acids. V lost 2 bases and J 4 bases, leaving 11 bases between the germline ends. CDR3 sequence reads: CASSLQGMGETQYF. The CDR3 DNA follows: TGTGCCAGCAGCTTACAGGGAATGGGAGAGACCCAGTACTTC.

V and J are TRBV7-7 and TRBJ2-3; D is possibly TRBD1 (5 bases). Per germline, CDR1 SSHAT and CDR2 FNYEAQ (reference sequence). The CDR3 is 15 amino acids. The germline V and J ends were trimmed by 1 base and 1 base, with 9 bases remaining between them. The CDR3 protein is CASSLGQGGTDTQYF. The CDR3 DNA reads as TGTGCCAGCAGCTTAGGGCAGGGTGGCACAGATACGCAGTATTTT. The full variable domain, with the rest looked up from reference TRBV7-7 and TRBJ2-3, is GAGVSQSPRYKVTKRGQDVTLRCDPISSHATLYWYQQALGQGPEFLTYFNYEAQPDKSGLPSDRFSAERPEGSISTLTIQRTEQRDSAMYRCASSLGQGGTDTQYFGPGTRLTVL.

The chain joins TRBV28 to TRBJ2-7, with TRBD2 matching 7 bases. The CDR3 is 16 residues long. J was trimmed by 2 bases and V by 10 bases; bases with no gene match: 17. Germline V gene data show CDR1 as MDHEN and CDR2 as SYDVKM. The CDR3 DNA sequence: TGTGCCACCTCCCACCCCACTAGCGACTCAACCTACGAGCAGTACTTC. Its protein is CATSHPTSDSTYEQYF.

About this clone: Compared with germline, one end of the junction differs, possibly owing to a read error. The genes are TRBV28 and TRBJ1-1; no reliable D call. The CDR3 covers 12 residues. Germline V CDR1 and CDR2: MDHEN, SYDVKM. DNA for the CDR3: TGTGCCAGCAGTTTACCCCTACTCGTTACCAACTTT. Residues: CASSLPLLVTNF.

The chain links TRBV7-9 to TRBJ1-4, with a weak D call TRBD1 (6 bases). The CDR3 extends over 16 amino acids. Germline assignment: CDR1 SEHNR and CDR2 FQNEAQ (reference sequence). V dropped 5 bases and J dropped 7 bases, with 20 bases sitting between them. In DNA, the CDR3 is TGTGCCAGCAGCCCTTACAGGGAGGGATTTCTTGAAAAACTGTTTTTT. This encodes CASSPYREGFLEKLFF.

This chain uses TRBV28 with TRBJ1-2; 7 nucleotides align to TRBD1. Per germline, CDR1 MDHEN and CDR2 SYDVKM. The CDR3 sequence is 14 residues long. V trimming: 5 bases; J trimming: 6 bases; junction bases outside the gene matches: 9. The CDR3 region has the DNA TGTGCCAGCAGTCGACCACCGGGACAGCATGGCTACACCTTC. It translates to CASSRPPGQHGYTF.

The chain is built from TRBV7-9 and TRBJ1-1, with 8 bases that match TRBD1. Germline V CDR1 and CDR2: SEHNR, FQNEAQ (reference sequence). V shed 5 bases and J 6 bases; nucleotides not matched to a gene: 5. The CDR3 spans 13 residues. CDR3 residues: CASSARGLAEAFF. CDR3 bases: TGTGCCAGCAGCGCCAGGGGGCTCGCTGAAGCTTTCTTT.

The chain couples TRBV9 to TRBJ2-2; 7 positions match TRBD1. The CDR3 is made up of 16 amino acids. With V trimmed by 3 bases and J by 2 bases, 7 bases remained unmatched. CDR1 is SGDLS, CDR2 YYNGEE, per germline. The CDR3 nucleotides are TGTGCCAGCAGCGCCCGACAGGGTATAAACACCGGGGAGCTGTTTTTT. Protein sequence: CASSARQGINTGELFF.

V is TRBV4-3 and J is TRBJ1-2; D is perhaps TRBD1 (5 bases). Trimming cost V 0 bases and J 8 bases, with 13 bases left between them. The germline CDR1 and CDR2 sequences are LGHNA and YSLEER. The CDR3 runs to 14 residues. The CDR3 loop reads CASSQEVSGPGYTF. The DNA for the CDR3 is TGCGCCAGCAGCCAAGAGGTCTCAGGGCCCGGCTACACCTTC.

The DNA for the CDR3 is TGTGCCAGCAGTTTAATAACGTCGGGTTACGGCTACACCTTC. Amino acids: CASSLITSGYGYTF. This chain connects TRBV28 to TRBJ1-2; D is ambiguous. Germline V gene lookup returns CDR1 MDHEN and CDR2 SYDVKM. There are 14 residues in the CDR3. The V and J ends lost 2 bases and 8 bases respectively, with 15 bases between them.

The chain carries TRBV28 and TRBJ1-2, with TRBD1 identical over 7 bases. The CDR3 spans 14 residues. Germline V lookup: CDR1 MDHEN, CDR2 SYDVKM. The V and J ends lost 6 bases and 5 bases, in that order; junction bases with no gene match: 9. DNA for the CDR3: TGTGCCAGCAGGCAACCGGGACAGAGATATGGCTACACCTTC. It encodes CASRQPGQRYGYTF.

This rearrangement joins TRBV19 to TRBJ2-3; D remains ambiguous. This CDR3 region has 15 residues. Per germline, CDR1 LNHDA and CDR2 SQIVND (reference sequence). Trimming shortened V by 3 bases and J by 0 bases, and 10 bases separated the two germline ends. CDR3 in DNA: TGTGCCAGTAGTATCCGTTTTACTAGCACAGATACGCAGTATTTT. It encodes CASSIRFTSTDTQYF.

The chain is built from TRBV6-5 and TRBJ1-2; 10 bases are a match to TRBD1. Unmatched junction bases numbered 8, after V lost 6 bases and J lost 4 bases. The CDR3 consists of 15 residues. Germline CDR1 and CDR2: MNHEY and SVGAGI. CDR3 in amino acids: CASRRPGTGVYGYTF. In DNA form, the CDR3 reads TGTGCCAGCAGGCGTCCCGGGACAGGGGTCTATGGCTACACCTTC.

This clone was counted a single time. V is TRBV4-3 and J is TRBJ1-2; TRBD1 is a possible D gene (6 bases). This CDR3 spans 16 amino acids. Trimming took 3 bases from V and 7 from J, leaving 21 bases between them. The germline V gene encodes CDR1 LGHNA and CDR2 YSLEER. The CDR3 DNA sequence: TGCGCCAGCAGCCACGGGTCACGCACAGGGATTGGTGGCTACACCTTC. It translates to CASSHGSRTGIGGYTF.

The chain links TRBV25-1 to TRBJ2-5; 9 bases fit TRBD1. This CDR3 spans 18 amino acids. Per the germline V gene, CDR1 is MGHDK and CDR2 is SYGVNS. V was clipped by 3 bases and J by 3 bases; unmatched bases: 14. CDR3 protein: CASSDQGQGGEGKETQYF. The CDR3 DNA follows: TGTGCCAGCAGTGACCAGGGACAGGGTGGGGAAGGCAAAGAGACCCAGTACTTC.

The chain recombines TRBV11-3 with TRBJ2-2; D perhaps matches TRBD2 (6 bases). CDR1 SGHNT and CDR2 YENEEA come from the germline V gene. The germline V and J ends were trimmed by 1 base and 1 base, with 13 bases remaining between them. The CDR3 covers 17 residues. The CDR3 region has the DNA TGTGCCAGCAGCTTAGTAACGGGACTTTTGAACACCGGGGAGCTGTTTTTT. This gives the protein CASSLVTGLLNTGELFF.

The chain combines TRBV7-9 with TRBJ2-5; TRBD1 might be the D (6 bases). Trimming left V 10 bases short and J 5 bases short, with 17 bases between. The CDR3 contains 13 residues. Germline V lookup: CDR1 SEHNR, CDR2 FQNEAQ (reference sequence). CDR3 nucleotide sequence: TGTGCCACCGTCACAGGGTCTTGGGAGACCCAGTACTTC. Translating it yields CATVTGSWETQYF. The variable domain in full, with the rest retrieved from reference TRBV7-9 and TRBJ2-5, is DTGVSQNPRHKITKRGQNVTFRCDPISEHNRLYWYRQTLGQGPEFLTYFQNEAQLEKSRLLSDRFSAERPKGSFSTLEIQRTEQGDSAMYLCATVTGSWETQYFGPGTRLLVL.

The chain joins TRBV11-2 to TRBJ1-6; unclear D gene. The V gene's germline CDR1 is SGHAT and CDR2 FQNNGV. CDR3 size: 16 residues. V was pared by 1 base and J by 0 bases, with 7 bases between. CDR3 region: CASSLVFYSYNSPLHF. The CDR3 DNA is TGTGCCAGCAGCTTAGTGTTTTACTCCTATAATTCACCCCTCCACTTT. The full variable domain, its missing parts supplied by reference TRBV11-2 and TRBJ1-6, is EAGVAQSPRYKIIEKRQSVAFWCNPISGHATLYWYQQILGQGPKLLIQFQNNGVVDDSQLPKDRFSAERLKGVDSTLKIQPAKLEDSAVYLCASSLVFYSYNSPLHFGNGTRLTVT.

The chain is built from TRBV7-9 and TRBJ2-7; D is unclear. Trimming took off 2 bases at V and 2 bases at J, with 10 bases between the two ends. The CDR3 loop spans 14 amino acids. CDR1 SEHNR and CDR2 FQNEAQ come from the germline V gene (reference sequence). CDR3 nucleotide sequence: TGTGCCAGCAGCTTAATTGGTAGCCCCTACGAGCAGTACTTC. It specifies CASSLIGSPYEQYF.

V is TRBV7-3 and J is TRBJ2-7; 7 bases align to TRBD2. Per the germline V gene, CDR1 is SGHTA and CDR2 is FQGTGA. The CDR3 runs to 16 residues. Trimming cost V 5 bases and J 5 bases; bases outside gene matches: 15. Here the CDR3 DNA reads TGTGCCAGCAGCCCGGACGGGTCACTGGGAGGGCACGAGCAGTACTTC. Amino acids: CASSPDGSLGGHEQYF.

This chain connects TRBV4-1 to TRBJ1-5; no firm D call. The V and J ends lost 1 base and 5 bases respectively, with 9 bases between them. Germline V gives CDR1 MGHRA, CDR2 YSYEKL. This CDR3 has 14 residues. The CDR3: CASSQVQVDQPQHF. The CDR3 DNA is TGCGCCAGCAGCCAAGTTCAGGTAGATCAGCCCCAGCATTTT.

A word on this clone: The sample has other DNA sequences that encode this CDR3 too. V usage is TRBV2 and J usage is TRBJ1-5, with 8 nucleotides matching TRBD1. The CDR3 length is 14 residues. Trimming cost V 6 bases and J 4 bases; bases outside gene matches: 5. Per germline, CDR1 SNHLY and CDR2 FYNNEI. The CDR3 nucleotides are TGTGCCAGCAGCACAAGACAGGGGAATCAGCCCCAGCATTTT. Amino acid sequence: CASSTRQGNQPQHF. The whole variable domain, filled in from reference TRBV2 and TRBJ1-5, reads EPEVTQTPSHQVTQMGQEVILRCVPISNHLYFYWYRQILGQKVEFLVSFYNNEISEKSEIFDDQFSVERPDGSNFTLKIRSTKLEDSAMYFCASSTRQGNQPQHFGDGTRLSIL.

The CDR3 DNA is TGTGCCAGCAGGGACACTGGATACAATGAGCAGTTCTTC. The encoded protein is CASRDTGYNEQFF. The J gene is TRBJ2-1, the V gene TRBV2; a weak D match, TRBD1 (5 bases). V lost 6 bases and J 4 bases, leaving 10 bases between the germline ends. The CDR3 runs to 13 residues. The germline gives CDR1 SNHLY, CDR2 FYNNEI.

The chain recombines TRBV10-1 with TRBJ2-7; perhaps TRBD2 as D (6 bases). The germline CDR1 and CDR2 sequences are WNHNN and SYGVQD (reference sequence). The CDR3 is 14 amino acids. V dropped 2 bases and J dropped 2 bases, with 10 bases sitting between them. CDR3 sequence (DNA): TGCGCCAGCAGTGAGGCGGGGCCACCCTACGAGCAGTACTTC. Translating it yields CASSEAGPPYEQYF.

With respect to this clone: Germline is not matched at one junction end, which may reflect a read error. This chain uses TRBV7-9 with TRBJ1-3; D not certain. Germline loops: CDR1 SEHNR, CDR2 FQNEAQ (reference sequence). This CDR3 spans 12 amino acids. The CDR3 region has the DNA TGTTCCAGCAGCGTACAGGGAAACACCATATATTTT. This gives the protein CSSSVQGNTIYF.